This T cell receptor (beta chain) was sequenced during a study of shared clonotypes between healthy human individuals. The ends lost 4 bases at V and 5 bases at J; junction bases unmatched: 4. The CDR3 contains 15 residues. The germline V gene encodes CDR1 KGHSH and CDR2 LQKENI. Sequencing used immunoSEQ multiplex PCR; TCRdb keeps in-frame clones, though not all of them. The table records some 1.5 million clones, 95% to 99% of them present only once. This receptor was identified in a man aged 25 to 45 in good health. The chain is built from TRBV18 and TRBJ2-7, with 14 nucleotides matching TRBD2. Sequenced input: naive CD4+ T cells sorted from blood. Specified subset: CD45RA+ positively selected. CDR3 sequence (DNA): TGTGCCAGCTCACTGGGACTAGCGGGAGTAGACGAGCAGTACTTC. Its translation: CASSLGLAGVDEQYF.